These 25 T cell receptor beta chains share one sample of origin, sequenced in a study of blood T cell repertoires in COVID-19. Using immunoSEQ multiplex PCR, the repertoire was profiled, and TCRdb retains in-frame clones only, with some absent. The sample records some 120,000 clones, 84% being singletons. What was sequenced was peripheral blood. The receptor source for this set is a woman in her thirties who had recovered from COVID-19.

This clone was seen only once. The V gene is TRBV18, the J gene TRBJ1-1, with D hard to call. This CDR3 comprises 17 residues. V was shortened by 1 base and J by 1 base, with 16 bases between the two germline ends. CDR1 and CDR2 (germline): KGHSH, LQKENI. The CDR3 sequence is CASSPLQSSPGNTEAFF. The CDR3 DNA reads as TGTGCCAGCTCACCACTGCAGAGTAGTCCGGGGAACACTGAAGCTTTCTTT.

The rearrangement links TRBV5-1 to TRBJ1-1, with D maybe TRBD1 (5 bases). The CDR3 loop spans 13 amino acids. Looked up from germline, CDR1 is SGHRS and CDR2 is YFSETQ. V lost 4 bases and J lost 5, with 12 bases in between. This chain's CDR3 is CASSPGEGTEAFF. The CDR3 bases are TGCGCCAGCAGCCCGGGAGAGGGGACTGAAGCTTTCTTT.

The chain couples TRBV18 to TRBJ1-1, with D possibly matching TRBD1 (5 bases). There are 14 residues in the CDR3. CDR1 is KGHSH and CDR2 is LQKENI in the germline V gene. The ends were cut back, 3 bases at V and 4 bases at J, with 12 bases in the middle. In DNA form, the CDR3 reads TGTGCCAGCTCACCTTCGGCAGGGTTCACTGAAGCTTTCTTT. Protein: CASSPSAGFTEAFF.

The chain joins TRBV5-1 to TRBJ2-1; 7 positions match TRBD1. Unmatched junction bases numbered 7, after V lost 4 bases and J lost 3 bases. There are 15 residues in the CDR3. CDR1 and CDR2 (germline): SGHRS, YFSETQ. CDR3 loop: CASSREGQLYNEQFF. The CDR3 DNA reads TGCGCCAGCAGCCGAGAGGGACAGCTCTACAATGAGCAGTTCTTC. Drawing the rest from reference TRBV5-1 and TRBJ2-1, the complete variable domain is KAGVTQTPRYLIKTRGQQVTLSCSPISGHRSVSWYQQTPGQGLQFLFEYFSETQRNKGNFPGRFSGRQFSNSRSEMNVSTLELGDSALYLCASSREGQLYNEQFFGPGTRLTVL.

The chain combines TRBV11-2 with TRBJ2-5, with TRBD2 as a possible D gene (5 bases). V lost 0 bases and J 1 base, leaving 6 bases between the germline ends. The CDR3 runs 14 residues. Germline V lookup: CDR1 SGHAT, CDR2 FQNNGV. As DNA, the CDR3 is TGTGCCAGCAGCTTAGAAGCGGCCCAAGAGACCCAGTACTTC. Protein sequence: CASSLEAAQETQYF.

The rearrangement joins TRBV11-1 to TRBJ2-5, with D unclear. Per germline, CDR1 SGHAT and CDR2 FQDESV (reference sequence). Trimming removed 5 bases from V and 5 bases from J, with 18 bases in between. The CDR3 extends over 15 amino acids. The CDR3 DNA reads TGTGCCAGCAGCCTTGAATTACCCCCAGGCGAGACCCAGTACTTC. Translated, it gives CASSLELPPGETQYF.

This clone was found once. This chain links TRBV5-1 with TRBJ1-2, with a tentative D call TRBD1 (6 bases). V lost 2 bases to trimming and J lost 4 bases, with 9 bases between them. Looked up from germline, CDR1 is SGHRS and CDR2 is YFSETQ. The CDR3 is 13 amino acids. The CDR3 nucleotides are TGCGCCAGCAGCTTCGAAGGGGGCTATGGCTACACCTTC. Amino acid sequence: CASSFEGGYGYTF.

The chain joins TRBV6-5 to TRBJ1-4; maybe TRBD1 (6 bases). V lost 2 bases, J lost 6 bases, and 10 bases lay in between. Germline V CDR1 and CDR2: MNHEY, SVGAGI. This CDR3 comprises 14 residues. CDR3 sequence (DNA): TGTGCCAGCAGTTACCAAGGGGGAGATGAAAAACTGTTTTTT. It codes for CASSYQGGDEKLFF.

The chain has TRBV24-1 and TRBJ1-2; no clear D. Germline V gene data show CDR1 as KGHDR and CDR2 as SFDVKD. The CDR3 contains 12 residues. V was clipped by 2 bases and J by 6 bases, with 6 bases between them. For the CDR3, the DNA is TGTGCCACCAGTGATTCAGAGGATGGCTACACCTTC. This codes for CATSDSEDGYTF.

This chain links TRBV7-2 with TRBJ2-3; tentative D call: TRBD2 (6 bases). The CDR3 has 13 amino acids. Germline CDR1 SGHTA, CDR2 FQGNSA. The V end lost 3 bases, the J end lost 6 bases, and 10 bases lay between the germline ends. The CDR3 nucleotides read TGTGCCAGCAGCTTGGGGAGGCCGGATACGCAGTATTTT. This encodes CASSLGRPDTQYF.

The rearrangement joins TRBV6-6 to TRBJ2-5; 11 bases match TRBD1. This CDR3 comprises 15 residues. Germline-derived CDR1 and CDR2 are MNHNY and SVGAGI (reference sequence). The V segment lost 5 bases and the J segment 5 bases; nucleotides outside the gene matches: 7. The DNA of the CDR3 is TGTGCCAGCAGTCCCGGGACAGGGGGTAGGGAGACCCAGTACTTC. This translates into CASSPGTGGRETQYF.

The chain combines TRBV30 with TRBJ1-2; D is possibly TRBD1 (5 bases). CDR1 is GTSNPN, CDR2 SVGIG, per germline (reference sequence). V was pared by 4 bases and J by 4 bases, with 28 bases between. The CDR3 covers 18 residues. The CDR3 sequence: CAWITSGRVLRSGYGYTF. CDR3 sequence (DNA): TGTGCCTGGATCACCTCCGGCAGGGTGCTCAGGTCTGGCTATGGCTACACCTTC.

The chain links TRBV5-6 to TRBJ2-5; weak D call: TRBD1 (5 bases). Trimming stripped 5 bases from V and 2 bases from J, with 7 bases between. The V gene's germline CDR1 is SGHDT and CDR2 YYEEEE. CDR3 length equals 12 residues. CDR3 in DNA: TGTGCCAGCAGTAGACAGCAAGAGACCCAGTACTTC. This gives the protein CASSRQQETQYF.

This clone was detected a few times. The rearrangement uses TRBV24-1 and TRBJ2-1; D is ambiguous. The V and J ends lost 3 bases and 9 bases respectively, with 11 bases between them. Germline V CDR1 and CDR2: KGHDR, SFDVKD. The CDR3 has 13 amino acids. CDR3 sequence reads: CATSDPDSSEQFF. The CDR3, as DNA: TGTGCCACCAGTGATCCCGACTCCTCTGAGCAGTTCTTC.

V gene TRBV27 combines with J gene TRBJ1-2; 7 nucleotides line up with TRBD1. After removal of 6 bases from V and 2 bases from J, the junction contained 6 bases not matched to a gene. CDR1 and CDR2 from the germline V gene are MNHEY and SMNVEV (reference sequence). There are 14 residues in the CDR3. CDR3 bases: TGTGCCAGCAGACCGGGACAGAGGAACTATGGCTACACCTTC. Residues: CASRPGQRNYGYTF.

J is TRBJ2-2 and V is TRBV6-6, with unresolved D. The CDR3 consists of 14 residues. With 6 bases removed from V and 3 bases from J, the gap between germline ends came to 11 bases. Germline V gives CDR1 MNHNY, CDR2 SVGAGI (reference sequence). Written as DNA, the CDR3 is TGTGCCAGCAGGAGAGGTTCGGACACCGGGGAGCTGTTTTTT. This gives the protein CASRRGSDTGELFF.

With respect to this clone: This CDR3 is also generated by other DNA sequences in the sample. J is TRBJ1-2 and V is TRBV5-1, with D unresolved. This CDR3 has 15 residues. Germline V gives CDR1 SGHRS, CDR2 YFSETQ. V gave up 0 bases and J gave up 0 bases, with 9 bases separating them. The CDR3 spells CASSLDGVANYGYTF. DNA for the CDR3: TGCGCCAGCAGCTTGGACGGAGTAGCTAACTATGGCTACACCTTC.

This sequence joins TRBV2 and TRBJ1-2; 7 nucleotides line up with TRBD1. After removal of 4 bases from V and 5 bases from J, the junction contained 4 bases not matched to a gene. Germline V gives CDR1 SNHLY, CDR2 FYNNEI. The CDR3 runs to 13 residues. The CDR3 spells CASSVAGQYGYTF. As DNA, the CDR3 is TGTGCCAGCAGTGTTGCGGGACAGTATGGCTACACCTTC.

The chain is built from TRBV3-1 (or the pseudogene TRBV3-2) and TRBJ2-1, with TRBD2 identical over 12 bases. The CDR3 contains 14 residues. J gave up 10 bases and V 7 bases, and 8 bases lay outside the gene matches. Germline V gene sequence: CDR1 LGHDT, CDR2 YNNKEL (reference sequence). The CDR3 bases are TGTGCCAGCACCCTGACTAGCGGGAGACGGGAGCAGTTCTTC. Its translation: CASTLTSGRREQFF.

In this sample, this clone turned up a few times. CDR3 protein: CASSVGPGDEAFF. CDR3 coding DNA: TGTGCCAGCAGCGTAGGCCCAGGGGATGAAGCTTTCTTT. The rearrangement joins TRBV9 to TRBJ1-1, with a weak D call TRBD1 (6 bases). Germline loops: CDR1 SGDLS, CDR2 YYNGEE. The CDR3 has 13 residues. The V end lost 0 bases, the J end lost 7 bases, and 10 bases lay between the germline ends.

This rearrangement joins TRBV16 to TRBJ1-1; D ambiguous. This CDR3 comprises 15 residues. V dropped 0 bases and J dropped 4 bases, with 12 bases sitting between them. CDR1 is KGHSY and CDR2 is FQNENV in the germline V gene. The CDR3 DNA reads TGTGCCAGCAGCCAATCTAGTCTCCGAAGCACTGAAGCTTTCTTT. Translating gives CASSQSSLRSTEAFF.

This chain links TRBV7-9 with TRBJ2-7; TRBD1 matches at 9 bases. The CDR3 consists of 14 residues. Germline CDR1 and CDR2: SEHNR and FQNEAQ (reference sequence). Trimming cost V 6 bases and J 4 bases; bases outside gene matches: 7. The CDR3 coding sequence is TGTGCCAGCAGTTCGCGGGGACAGGGATACGAGCAGTACTTC. This encodes CASSSRGQGYEQYF.

The chain employs TRBV2 and TRBJ1-1; perhaps TRBD1 as D (5 bases). This CDR3 is 12 amino acids long. The ends were cut back, 5 bases at V and 8 bases at J, with 12 bases in the middle. CDR1 SNHLY and CDR2 FYNNEI come from the germline V gene. The chain's CDR3 is CASSPQSGEAFF. In DNA, the CDR3 is TGTGCCAGCAGTCCCCAATCAGGGGAAGCTTTCTTT.

This chain connects TRBV6-5 to TRBJ2-7; unclear D gene. The CDR3 covers 14 residues. The germline V gene has CDR1 MNHEY and CDR2 SVGAGI. Trimming removed 5 bases from V and 5 bases from J, with 16 bases in between. CDR3 bases: TGTGCCAGCAGTCTCGTCCCTGTCAGTAACGAGCAGTACTTC. Amino acids: CASSLVPVSNEQYF.

This clone turned up a few times. This chain joins TRBV2 and TRBJ2-1; 7 positions match TRBD2. V lost 4 bases to trimming and J lost 0 bases; unmatched junction nucleotides: 3. The germline CDR1 and CDR2 sequences are SNHLY and FYNNEI. The CDR3 has 15 residues. The CDR3 DNA reads as TGTGCCAGCAGTGGGCGCGGGAGCTCCTACAATGAGCAGTTCTTC. It yields the protein CASSGRGSSYNEQFF. Full variable domain (remainder filled in from reference TRBV2 and TRBJ2-1): EPEVTQTPSHQVTQMGQEVILRCVPISNHLYFYWYRQILGQKVEFLVSFYNNEISEKSEIFDDQFSVERPDGSNFTLKIRSTKLEDSAMYFCASSGRGSSYNEQFFGPGTRLTVL.